The 2 T cell receptor beta chains below all came from one sample that was sequenced in a study of T cell responses to AZD1222 COVID-19 vaccine. Profiled with immunoSEQ multiplex PCR; TCRdb holds only in-frame clones, not every one. The table lists approximately 65,000 clones, about 88% of them singletons, with roughly 8% in the top ten. The sequencing used peripheral blood, collected on day 0 of AZD1222 vaccination. The receptors here all came from an adult in good health.

The chain carries TRBV3-1 (or the pseudogene TRBV3-2) and TRBJ1-1; D is unclear. The CDR3 is made up of 12 amino acids. The germline gives CDR1 LGHDT, CDR2 YNNKEL (reference sequence). Trimming took 0 bases from V and 5 from J, leaving 4 bases between them. CDR3 amino acids: CASSQDVTEAFF. For the CDR3, the DNA is TGTGCCAGCAGCCAAGATGTAACTGAAGCTTTCTTT.

V and J are TRBV6-6 and TRBJ1-4; D might be TRBD1 (5 bases). This CDR3 comprises 14 residues. V was clipped by 6 bases and J by 11 bases, with 19 bases between them. Looked up from germline, CDR1 is MNHNY and CDR2 is SVGAGI (reference sequence). The CDR3 loop reads CASRPDTGSRKLFF. CDR3 bases: TGTGCCAGCAGACCTGATACAGGTTCGCGGAAACTGTTTTTT.